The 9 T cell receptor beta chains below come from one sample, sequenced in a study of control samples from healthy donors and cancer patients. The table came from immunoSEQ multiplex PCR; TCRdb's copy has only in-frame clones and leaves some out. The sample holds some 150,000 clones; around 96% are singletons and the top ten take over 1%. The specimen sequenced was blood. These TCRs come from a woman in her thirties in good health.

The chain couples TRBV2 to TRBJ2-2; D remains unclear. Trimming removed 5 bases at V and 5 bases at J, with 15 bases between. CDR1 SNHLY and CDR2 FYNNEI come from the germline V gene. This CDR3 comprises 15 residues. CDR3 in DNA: TGTGCCAGCAGTCATACGACTGGGCAAACCGGGGAGCTGTTTTTT. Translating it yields CASSHTTGQTGELFF.

The CDR3 nucleotides are TGTGCCACCAGCAGAGATTCCTTAGACAGGGCAGGTGGCTACACCTTC. Protein: CATSRDSLDRAGGYTF. The chain has TRBV15 and TRBJ1-2; TRBD1 agrees at 7 bases. Germline V lookup: CDR1 LNHNV, CDR2 YYDKDF (reference sequence). The CDR3 contains 16 residues. Trimming took 0 bases from V and 7 from J; bases not matched to a gene: 11.

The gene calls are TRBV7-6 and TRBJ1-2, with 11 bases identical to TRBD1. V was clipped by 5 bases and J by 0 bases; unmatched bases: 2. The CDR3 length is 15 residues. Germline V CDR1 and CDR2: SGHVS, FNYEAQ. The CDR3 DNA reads TGTGCCAGCAGCCCGGGACAGGGGGCTAACTATGGCTACACCTTC. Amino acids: CASSPGQGANYGYTF.

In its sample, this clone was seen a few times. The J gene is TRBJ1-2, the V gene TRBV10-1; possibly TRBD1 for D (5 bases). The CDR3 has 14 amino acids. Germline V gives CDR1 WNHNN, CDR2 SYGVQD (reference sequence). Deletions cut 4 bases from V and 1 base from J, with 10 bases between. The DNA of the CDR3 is TGCGCCAGCAGTGTTGGGGGACGTAACTATGGCTACACCTTC. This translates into CASSVGGRNYGYTF.

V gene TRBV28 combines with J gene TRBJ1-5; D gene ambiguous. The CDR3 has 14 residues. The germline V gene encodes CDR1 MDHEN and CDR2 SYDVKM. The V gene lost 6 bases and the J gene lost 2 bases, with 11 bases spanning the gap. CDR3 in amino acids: CASSPMPGNQPQHF. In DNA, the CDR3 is TGTGCCAGCAGCCCCATGCCTGGCAATCAGCCCCAGCATTTT.

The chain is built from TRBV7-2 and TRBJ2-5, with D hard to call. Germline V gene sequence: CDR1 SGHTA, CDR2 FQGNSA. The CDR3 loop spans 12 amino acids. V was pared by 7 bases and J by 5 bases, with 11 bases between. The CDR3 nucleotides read TGTGCCAGCACCCCATCGTATGAGACCCAGTACTTC. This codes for CASTPSYETQYF.

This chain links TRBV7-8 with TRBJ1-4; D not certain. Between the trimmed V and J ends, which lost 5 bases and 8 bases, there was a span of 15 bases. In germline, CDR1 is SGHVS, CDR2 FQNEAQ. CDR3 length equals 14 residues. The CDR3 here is CASSPFQEREKLFF. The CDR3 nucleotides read TGTGCCAGCAGCCCCTTCCAGGAGAGGGAAAAACTGTTTTTT.

In DNA form, the CDR3 reads TGTGCCAGCAGCCCCTCCTCGACGGGGTCCCAGCATTTT. Its protein is CASSPSSTGSQHF. J is TRBJ1-5 and V is TRBV3-1 (or the pseudogene TRBV3-2), with no clear D. The germline V gene has CDR1 LGHDT and CDR2 YNNKEL (reference sequence). V shed 4 bases and J shed 11 bases, with 15 bases lying between them. This CDR3 spans 13 amino acids.

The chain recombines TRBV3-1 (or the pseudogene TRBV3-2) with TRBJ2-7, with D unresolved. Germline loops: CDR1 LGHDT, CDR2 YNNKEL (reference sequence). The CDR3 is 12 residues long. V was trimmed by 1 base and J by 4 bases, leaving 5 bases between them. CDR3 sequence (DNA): TGTGCCAGCAGCCAAGTTCAATACGAGCAGTACTTC. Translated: CASSQVQYEQYF.